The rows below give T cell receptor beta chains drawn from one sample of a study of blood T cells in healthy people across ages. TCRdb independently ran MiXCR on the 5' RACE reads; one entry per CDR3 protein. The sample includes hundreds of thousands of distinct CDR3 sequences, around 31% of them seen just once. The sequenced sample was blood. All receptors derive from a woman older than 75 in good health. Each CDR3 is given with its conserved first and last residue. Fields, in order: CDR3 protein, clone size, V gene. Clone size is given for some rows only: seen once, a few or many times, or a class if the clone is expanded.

cdr3_aa: CASSPPHPGQGEYSSTDTQYF
clone_size: many
v_call: TRBV5-1

cdr3_aa: CAWSVRPDYGYTF
clone_size: .
v_call: TRBV30

cdr3_aa: CASSLTFGRETEAFF
clone_size: .
v_call: TRBV7-2

cdr3_aa: CASSLRRTGGNTGELFF
clone_size: .
v_call: TRBV5-6

cdr3_aa: CSARDREYNQPQHF
clone_size: .
v_call: TRBV20-1

cdr3_aa: CASRLWVPTVNTEAFF
clone_size: .
v_call: TRBV28

cdr3_aa: CASSLFSADSNQPQHF
clone_size: .
v_call: TRBV7-8

cdr3_aa: CASSLGVGYDRQYF
clone_size: many
v_call: TRBV7-8

cdr3_aa: CSAKGTVSGNTIYF
clone_size: .
v_call: TRBV20-1

cdr3_aa: CSAPESTSGGREQYF
clone_size: many
v_call: TRBV20-1

cdr3_aa: CASSPSPGANQPQHF
clone_size: many
v_call: TRBV7-2

cdr3_aa: CASSPLPLSNQPQHF
clone_size: many
v_call: TRBV7-2

cdr3_aa: CSARQDQETQYF
clone_size: many
v_call: TRBV20-1

cdr3_aa: CASSYGASGVETQYF
clone_size: .
v_call: TRBV6-2/TRBV6-3

cdr3_aa: CSARSGRSYTEAFF
clone_size: many
v_call: TRBV20-1

cdr3_aa: CASSRAGDTQYF
clone_size: many
v_call: TRBV4-2

cdr3_aa: CASTLTGSYNEQFF
clone_size: .
v_call: TRBV6-2/TRBV6-3

cdr3_aa: CASSLRPRGGADTQYF
clone_size: many
v_call: TRBV7-3

cdr3_aa: CSVDGTGNTEAFF
clone_size: few
v_call: TRBV29-1

cdr3_aa: CSVEDLGRRRDYGYTF
clone_size: many
v_call: TRBV29-1

cdr3_aa: CASSLSRAEQYF
clone_size: many
v_call: TRBV11-1

cdr3_aa: CSVAPGKETQYF
clone_size: .
v_call: TRBV29-1

cdr3_aa: CASSPLVTGHREQYF
clone_size: .
v_call: TRBV18

cdr3_aa: CASSLRQDLGGGNQPQHF
clone_size: .
v_call: TRBV12-3/TRBV12-4

cdr3_aa: CASSFRGGDRSTNEKLFF
clone_size: few
v_call: TRBV12-3/TRBV12-4

cdr3_aa: CASSQRRSRDSPNEQYF
clone_size: .
v_call: TRBV7-9

cdr3_aa: CSAILSGSNQPQHF
clone_size: few
v_call: TRBV20-1

cdr3_aa: CVSSLTGNYGYTF
clone_size: .
v_call: TRBV7-3

cdr3_aa: CASSLDGLPLGTERFEQYF
clone_size: few
v_call: TRBV7-7

cdr3_aa: CASSGGDRENGGYTF
clone_size: .
v_call: TRBV5-1

cdr3_aa: CASSLTSRVDTQYF
clone_size: many
v_call: TRBV5-5

cdr3_aa: CASRPTLRGSTEAFF
clone_size: many
v_call: TRBV5-1

cdr3_aa: CASGLGTGGTGELFF
clone_size: few
v_call: TRBV12-5

cdr3_aa: CASSPPAVSEAQYF
clone_size: few
v_call: TRBV9

cdr3_aa: CASSRTGTNEKLFF
clone_size: .
v_call: TRBV5-1

cdr3_aa: CASSPGGGQREKLFF
clone_size: few
v_call: TRBV5-1

cdr3_aa: CASSPGQGAQVGSPLHF
clone_size: .
v_call: TRBV5-1

cdr3_aa: CASSRAGDGYTF
clone_size: .
v_call: TRBV6-1

cdr3_aa: CASSTRDRTTYTDTQYF
clone_size: few
v_call: TRBV7-2

cdr3_aa: CASSLTHGAGANVLTF
clone_size: .
v_call: TRBV4-3

cdr3_aa: CASSQGTLNTGAFF
clone_size: .
v_call: TRBV5-1

cdr3_aa: CASSLTGPYGYTF
clone_size: many
v_call: TRBV12-3/TRBV12-4

cdr3_aa: CAWSVGIGGGYTF
clone_size: .
v_call: TRBV30

cdr3_aa: CAWSAMDRGPYEQYF
clone_size: many
v_call: TRBV30

cdr3_aa: CASSILAGAEETQYF
clone_size: many
v_call: TRBV5-1

cdr3_aa: CASSFSQSYEQYF
clone_size: many
v_call: TRBV7-2

cdr3_aa: CSVSIRAGGRDTQYF
clone_size: .
v_call: TRBV29-1

cdr3_aa: CASSLGEDEQFF
clone_size: .
v_call: TRBV5-1

cdr3_aa: CASSYSTGAVNTEAFF
clone_size: .
v_call: TRBV6-6

cdr3_aa: CASSFMREAPYEQYF
clone_size: .
v_call: TRBV5-1

cdr3_aa: CSARDLAEGAYNEQFF
clone_size: .
v_call: TRBV20-1

cdr3_aa: CAISEPGQTTYEQYF
clone_size: many
v_call: TRBV10-3

cdr3_aa: CSARDLQRPQQFF
clone_size: .
v_call: TRBV20-1

cdr3_aa: CAISESVQETQYF
clone_size: many
v_call: TRBV10-3

cdr3_aa: CASSEEGGGGQPQHF
clone_size: .
v_call: TRBV6-1

cdr3_aa: CASSEGAGQGQETQYF
clone_size: many
v_call: TRBV6-1

cdr3_aa: CSARSGLAGAQETRYF
clone_size: .
v_call: TRBV20-1

cdr3_aa: CASKNRVDGELFF
clone_size: few
v_call: TRBV7-7

cdr3_aa: CASNLDRDSPLHF
clone_size: .
v_call: TRBV13

cdr3_aa: CSAQGLAGTYSGANVLTF
clone_size: many
v_call: TRBV20-1